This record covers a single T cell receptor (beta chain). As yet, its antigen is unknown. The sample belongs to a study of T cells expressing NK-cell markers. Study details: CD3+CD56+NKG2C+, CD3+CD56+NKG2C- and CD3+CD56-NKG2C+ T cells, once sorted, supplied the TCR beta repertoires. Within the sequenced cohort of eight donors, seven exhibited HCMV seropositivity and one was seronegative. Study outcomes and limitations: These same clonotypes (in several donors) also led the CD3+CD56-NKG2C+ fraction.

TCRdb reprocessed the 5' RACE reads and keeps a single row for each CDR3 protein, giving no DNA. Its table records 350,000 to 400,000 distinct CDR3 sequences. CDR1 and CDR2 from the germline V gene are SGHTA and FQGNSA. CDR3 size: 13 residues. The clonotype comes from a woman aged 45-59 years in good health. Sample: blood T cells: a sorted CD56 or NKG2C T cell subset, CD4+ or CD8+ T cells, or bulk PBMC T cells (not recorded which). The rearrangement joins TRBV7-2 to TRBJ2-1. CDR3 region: CASSSRSYNEQFF. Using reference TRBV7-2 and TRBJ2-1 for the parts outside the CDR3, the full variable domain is GAGVSQSPSNKVTEKGKDVELRCDPISGHTALYWYRQSLGQGLEFLIYFQGNSAPDKSGLPSDRFSAERTGGSVSTLTIQRTQQEDSAVYLCASSSRSYNEQFFGPGTRLTVL.